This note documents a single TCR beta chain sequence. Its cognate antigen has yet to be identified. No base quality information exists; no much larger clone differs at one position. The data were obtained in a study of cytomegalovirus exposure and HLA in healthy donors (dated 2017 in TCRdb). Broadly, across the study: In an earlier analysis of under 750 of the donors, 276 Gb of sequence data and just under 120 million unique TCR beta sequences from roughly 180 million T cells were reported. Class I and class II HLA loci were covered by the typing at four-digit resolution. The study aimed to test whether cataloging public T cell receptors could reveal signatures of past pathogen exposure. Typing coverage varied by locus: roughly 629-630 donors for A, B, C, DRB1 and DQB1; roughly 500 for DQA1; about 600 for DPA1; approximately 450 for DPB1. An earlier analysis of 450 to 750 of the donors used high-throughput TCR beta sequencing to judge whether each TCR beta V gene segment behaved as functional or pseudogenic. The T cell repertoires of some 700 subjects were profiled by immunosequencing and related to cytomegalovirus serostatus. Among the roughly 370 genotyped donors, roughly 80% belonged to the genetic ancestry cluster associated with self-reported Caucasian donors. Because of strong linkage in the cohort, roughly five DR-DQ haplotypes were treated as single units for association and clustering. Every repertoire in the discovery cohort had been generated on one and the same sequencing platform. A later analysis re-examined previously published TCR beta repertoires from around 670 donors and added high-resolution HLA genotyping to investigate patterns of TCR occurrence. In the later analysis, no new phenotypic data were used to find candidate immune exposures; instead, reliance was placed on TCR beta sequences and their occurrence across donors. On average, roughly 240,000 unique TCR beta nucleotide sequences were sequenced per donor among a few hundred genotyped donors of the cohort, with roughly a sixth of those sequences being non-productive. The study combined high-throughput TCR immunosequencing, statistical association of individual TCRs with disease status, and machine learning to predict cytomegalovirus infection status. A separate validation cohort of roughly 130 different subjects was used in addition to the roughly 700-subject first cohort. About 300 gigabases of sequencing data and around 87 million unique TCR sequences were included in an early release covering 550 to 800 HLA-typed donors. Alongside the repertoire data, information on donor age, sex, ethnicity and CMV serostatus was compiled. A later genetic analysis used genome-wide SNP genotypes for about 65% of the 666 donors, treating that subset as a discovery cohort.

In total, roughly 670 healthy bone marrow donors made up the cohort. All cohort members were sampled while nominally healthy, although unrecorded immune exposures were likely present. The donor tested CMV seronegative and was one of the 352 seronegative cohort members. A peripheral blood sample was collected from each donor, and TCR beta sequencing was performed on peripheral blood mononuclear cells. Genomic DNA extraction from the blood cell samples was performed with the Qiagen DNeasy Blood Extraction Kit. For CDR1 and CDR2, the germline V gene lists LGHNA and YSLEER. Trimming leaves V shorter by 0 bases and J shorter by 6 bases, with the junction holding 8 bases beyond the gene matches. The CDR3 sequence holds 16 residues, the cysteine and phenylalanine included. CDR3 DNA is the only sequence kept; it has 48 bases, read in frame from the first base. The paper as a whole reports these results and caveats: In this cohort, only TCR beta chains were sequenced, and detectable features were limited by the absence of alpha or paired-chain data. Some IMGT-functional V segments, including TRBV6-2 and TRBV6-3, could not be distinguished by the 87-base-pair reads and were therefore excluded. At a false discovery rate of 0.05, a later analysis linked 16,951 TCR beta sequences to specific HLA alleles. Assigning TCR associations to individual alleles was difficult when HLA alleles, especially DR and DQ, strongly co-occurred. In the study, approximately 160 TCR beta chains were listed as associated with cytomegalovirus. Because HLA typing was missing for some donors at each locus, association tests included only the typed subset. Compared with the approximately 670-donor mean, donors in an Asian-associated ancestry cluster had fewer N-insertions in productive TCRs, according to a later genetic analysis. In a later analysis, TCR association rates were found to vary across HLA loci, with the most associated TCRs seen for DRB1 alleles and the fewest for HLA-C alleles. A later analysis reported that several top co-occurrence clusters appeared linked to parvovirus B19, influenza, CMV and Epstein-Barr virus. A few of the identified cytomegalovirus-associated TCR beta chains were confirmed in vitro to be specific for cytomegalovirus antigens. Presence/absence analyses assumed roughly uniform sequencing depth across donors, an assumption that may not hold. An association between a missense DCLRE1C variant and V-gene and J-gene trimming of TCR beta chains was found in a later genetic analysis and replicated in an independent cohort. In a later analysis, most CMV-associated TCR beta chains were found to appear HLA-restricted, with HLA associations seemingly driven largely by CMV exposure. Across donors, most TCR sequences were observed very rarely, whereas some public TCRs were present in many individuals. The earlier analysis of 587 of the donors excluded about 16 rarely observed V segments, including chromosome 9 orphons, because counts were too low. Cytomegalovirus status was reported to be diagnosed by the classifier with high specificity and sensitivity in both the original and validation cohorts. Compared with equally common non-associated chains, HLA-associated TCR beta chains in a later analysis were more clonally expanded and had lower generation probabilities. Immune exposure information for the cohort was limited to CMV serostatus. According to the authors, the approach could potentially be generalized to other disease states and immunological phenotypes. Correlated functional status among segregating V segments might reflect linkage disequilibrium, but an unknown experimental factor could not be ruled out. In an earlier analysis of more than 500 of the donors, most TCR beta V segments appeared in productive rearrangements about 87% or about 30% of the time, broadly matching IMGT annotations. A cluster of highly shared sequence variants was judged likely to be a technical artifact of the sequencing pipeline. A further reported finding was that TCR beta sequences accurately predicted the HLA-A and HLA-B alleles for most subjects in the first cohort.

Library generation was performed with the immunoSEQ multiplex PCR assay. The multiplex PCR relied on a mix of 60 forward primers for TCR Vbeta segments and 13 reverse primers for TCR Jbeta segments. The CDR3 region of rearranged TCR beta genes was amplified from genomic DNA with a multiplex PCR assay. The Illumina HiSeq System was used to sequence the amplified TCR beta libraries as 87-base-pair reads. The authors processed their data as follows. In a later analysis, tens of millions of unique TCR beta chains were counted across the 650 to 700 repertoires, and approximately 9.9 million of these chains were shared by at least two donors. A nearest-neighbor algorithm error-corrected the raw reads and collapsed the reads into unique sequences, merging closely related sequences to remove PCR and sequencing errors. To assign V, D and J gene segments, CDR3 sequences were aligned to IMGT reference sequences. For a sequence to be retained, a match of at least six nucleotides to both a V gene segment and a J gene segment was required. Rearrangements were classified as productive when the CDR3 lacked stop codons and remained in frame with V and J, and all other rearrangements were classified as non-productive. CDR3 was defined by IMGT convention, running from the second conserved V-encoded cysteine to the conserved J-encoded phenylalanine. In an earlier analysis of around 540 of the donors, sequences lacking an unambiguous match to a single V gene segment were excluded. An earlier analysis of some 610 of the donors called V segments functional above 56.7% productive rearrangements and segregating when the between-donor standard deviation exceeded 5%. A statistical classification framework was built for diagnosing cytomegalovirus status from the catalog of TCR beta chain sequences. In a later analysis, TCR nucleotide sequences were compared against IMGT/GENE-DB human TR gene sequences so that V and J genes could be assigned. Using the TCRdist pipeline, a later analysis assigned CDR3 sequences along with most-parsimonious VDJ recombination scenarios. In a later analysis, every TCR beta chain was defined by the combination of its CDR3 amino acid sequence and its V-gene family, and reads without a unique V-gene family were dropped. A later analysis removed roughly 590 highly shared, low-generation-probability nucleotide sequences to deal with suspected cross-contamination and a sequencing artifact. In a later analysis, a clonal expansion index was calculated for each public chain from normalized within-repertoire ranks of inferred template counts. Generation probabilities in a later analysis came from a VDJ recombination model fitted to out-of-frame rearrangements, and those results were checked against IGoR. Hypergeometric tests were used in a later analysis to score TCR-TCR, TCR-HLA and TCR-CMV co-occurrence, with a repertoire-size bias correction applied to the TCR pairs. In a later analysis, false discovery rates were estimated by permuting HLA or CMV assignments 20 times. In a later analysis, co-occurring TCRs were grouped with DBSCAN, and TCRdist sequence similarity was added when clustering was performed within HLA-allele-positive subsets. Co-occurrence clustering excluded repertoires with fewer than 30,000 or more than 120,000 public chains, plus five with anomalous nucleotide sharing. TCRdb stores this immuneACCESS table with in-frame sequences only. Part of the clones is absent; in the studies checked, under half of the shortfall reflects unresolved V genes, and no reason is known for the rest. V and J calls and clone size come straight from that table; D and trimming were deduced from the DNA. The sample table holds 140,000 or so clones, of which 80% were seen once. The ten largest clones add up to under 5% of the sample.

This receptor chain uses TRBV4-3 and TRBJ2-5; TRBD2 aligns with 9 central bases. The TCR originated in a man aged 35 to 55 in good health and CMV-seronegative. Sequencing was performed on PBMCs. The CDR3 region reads CASSQDMGLATQTQYF. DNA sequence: TGCGCCAGCAGCCAAGATATGGGACTAGCAACACAGACCCAGTACTTC.